The 26 T cell receptor beta chains below come from one sample, sequenced in a study of T cell responses to AZD1222 COVID-19 vaccine. Method: immunoSEQ multiplex PCR; TCRdb's copy keeps in-frame clones and lacks some. This table holds 95,000 to 150,000 clones, 70% to 90% found once. The sequencing used peripheral blood, collected on day 0 of AZD1222 vaccination. These receptors originate from an adult in good health.

This CDR3 is CASSFFPGNSSYNEQFF. As DNA, the CDR3 is TGTGCCAGCAGCTTTTTTCCCGGGAATAGCTCCTACAATGAGCAGTTCTTC. The rearrangement links TRBV12-1 to TRBJ2-1; TRBD2 reflects the table's D call only, with no check against the DNA. TRBV12-1 is listed as a pseudogene. This CDR3 contains 17 residues.

V is TRBV7-6 and J is TRBJ2-2, with D perhaps matching TRBD2 (5 bases). Germline V gene lookup returns CDR1 SGHVS and CDR2 FNYEAQ. The CDR3 loop spans 14 amino acids. The V gene lost 5 bases and the J gene lost 4 bases, with 11 bases spanning the gap. CDR3 bases: TGTGCCAGCAGCGCCAGTGAGGGCACCGGGGAGCTGTTTTTT. It specifies CASSASEGTGELFF.

This chain uses TRBV2 with TRBJ2-5; perhaps TRBD1 as D (7 bases). Trimming removed 4 bases at V and 5 bases at J, with 11 bases between. This CDR3 comprises 13 residues. The germline V gene has CDR1 SNHLY and CDR2 FYNNEI. This chain's CDR3 is CASSVSGGETQYF. CDR3 DNA: TGTGCCAGCAGTGTATCAGGGGGGGAGACCCAGTACTTC.

The J gene is TRBJ1-1, the V gene TRBV27; no clear D gene. Per germline, CDR1 MNHEY and CDR2 SMNVEV (reference sequence). Trimming pared 4 bases from V and 11 bases from J, leaving 14 bases between. The CDR3 loop spans 12 amino acids. The CDR3 DNA reads TGTGCCAGCAGTTCCCTAGCAGGAGAGGCTTTCTTT. Translation: CASSSLAGEAFF.

This clone was seen only a few times. The chain carries TRBV5-4 and TRBJ1-2, with unresolved D. Trimming took off 2 bases at V and 6 bases at J, with 11 bases between the two ends. CDR1 SGHNT and CDR2 YYREEE come from the germline V gene (reference sequence). The CDR3 is 13 residues long. The CDR3, as DNA: TGTGCCAGCAGCTTCGGGAAAACGGATGGCTACACCTTC. Translated: CASSFGKTDGYTF.

V gene TRBV9 combines with J gene TRBJ1-1, with D perhaps TRBD1 (5 bases). In germline, CDR1 is SGDLS, CDR2 YYNGEE. V was clipped by 2 bases and J by 11 bases, with 16 bases between them. CDR3 size: 13 residues. CDR3 loop: CASSVPTGKRAFF. The DNA of the CDR3 is TGTGCCAGCAGCGTCCCTACAGGAAAGCGGGCTTTCTTT.

The genes are TRBV5-1 and TRBJ1-2; 8 bases agree with TRBD1. The CDR3 length is 16 residues. The trim removed 0 bases at V and 3 bases at J, leaving 7 bases unmatched. Germline V gene sequence: CDR1 SGHRS, CDR2 YFSETQ. CDR3 sequence (DNA): TGCGCCAGCAGCTTGGACAGGGGGAGTTTGGACTATGGCTACACCTTC. Its translation is CASSLDRGSLDYGYTF. Full variable domain (missing parts from reference TRBV5-1 and TRBJ1-2): KAGVTQTPRYLIKTRGQQVTLSCSPISGHRSVSWYQQTPGQGLQFLFEYFSETQRNKGNFPGRFSGRQFSNSRSEMNVSTLELGDSALYLCASSLDRGSLDYGYTFGSGTRLTVV.

V and J are TRBV2 and TRBJ1-1; 7 nucleotides agree with TRBD1. CDR3 length equals 14 residues. V was clipped by 7 bases and J by 5 bases; unmatched bases: 10. The V gene's germline CDR1 is SNHLY and CDR2 FYNNEI. The CDR3 sequence is CASTGQPRGTEAFF. In DNA, the CDR3 is TGTGCCAGCACGGGACAGCCCAGGGGAACTGAAGCTTTCTTT.

The chain links TRBV5-1 to TRBJ2-1; 12 bases are shared with TRBD2. This CDR3 spans 19 amino acids. V trimming: 1 base; J trimming: 0 bases; junction bases outside the gene matches: 8. Germline V gene lookup returns CDR1 SGHRS and CDR2 YFSETQ. The CDR3 sequence is CASSLTSGGSPSSYNEQFF. CDR3 nucleotide sequence: TGCGCCAGCAGCTTGACTAGCGGGGGGTCCCCAAGCTCCTACAATGAGCAGTTCTTC.

The rearrangement links TRBV18 to TRBJ1-2, with 7 positions matching TRBD1. The V gene end was trimmed by 6 bases and the J gene end by 10 bases; junction bases not matched to a gene: 11. CDR1 KGHSH and CDR2 LQKENI come from the germline V gene. CDR3 length: 13 residues. CDR3 region: CASSPNRGSIYTF. In DNA, the CDR3 is TGTGCCAGCTCCCCCAACAGGGGCTCGATCTACACCTTC.

V usage is TRBV6-6 and J usage is TRBJ2-7; TRBD2 matches at 7 bases. CDR3 length: 15 residues. V gave up 0 bases and J gave up 2 bases; unmatched junction bases: 4. Germline loops: CDR1 MNHNY, CDR2 SVGAGI (reference sequence). The CDR3 DNA sequence: TGTGCCAGCAGTTACTCGAGCGGGGTCCCCTACGAGCAGTACTTC. Translation: CASSYSSGVPYEQYF.

The chain employs TRBV7-2 and TRBJ1-1; 7 bases are a match to TRBD1. V gave up 5 bases and J gave up 5 bases; unmatched junction bases: 5. Germline V gene lookup returns CDR1 SGHTA and CDR2 FQGNSA. CDR3 length equals 13 residues. This chain's CDR3 is CASSRDRVTEAFF. CDR3 in DNA: TGTGCCAGCAGCCGCGACAGGGTTACTGAAGCTTTCTTT. The full variable domain, in which reference TRBV7-2 and TRBJ1-1 provide the parts outside the CDR3, is GAGVSQSPSNKVTEKGKDVELRCDPISGHTALYWYRQSLGQGLEFLIYFQGNSAPDKSGLPSDRFSAERTGGSVSTLTIQRTQQEDSAVYLCASSRDRVTEAFFGQGTRLTVV.

The rearrangement links TRBV28 to TRBJ1-6; 7 bases fit TRBD1. The CDR3 has 14 amino acids. Trimming at V came to 6 bases and at J to 7 bases, leaving 6 bases not matched to a gene. CDR1 is MDHEN and CDR2 is SYDVKM in the germline V gene. The CDR3 here is CASSPDRINSPLHF. The CDR3 nucleotides are TGTGCCAGCAGCCCGGACAGGATCAATTCACCCCTCCACTTT.

This sequence joins TRBV7-2 and TRBJ2-7; either TRBD1 or TRBD2 may supply D (5 bases each). The CDR3 has 14 residues. The germline CDR1 and CDR2 sequences are SGHTA and FQGNSA. Trimming stripped 2 bases from V and 7 bases from J, with 15 bases between. The CDR3 is CASSLSGPVGEQYF. The DNA for the CDR3 is TGTGCCAGCAGCTTATCGGGGCCGGTAGGGGAGCAGTACTTC.

This rearrangement joins TRBV5-5 to TRBJ2-1; D not certain. The V end was cut by 0 bases, the J end by 10 bases, with 11 bases between. CDR1 SGHKS and CDR2 YYEKEE come from the germline V gene (reference sequence). CDR3 length: 13 residues. The CDR3 DNA reads as TGTGCCAGCAGCTTGGGTAGGGCTGGGGAGCAGTTCTTC. It is translated as CASSLGRAGEQFF.

Here the CDR3 DNA reads TGTGCCAGCAGTTTTGTGAGTTACAATGAGCAGTTCTTC. It is translated as CASSFVSYNEQFF. The chain is built from TRBV27 and TRBJ2-1; D not certain. V lost 3 bases and J 4 bases, leaving 7 bases between the germline ends. This CDR3 comprises 13 residues. CDR1 is MNHEY and CDR2 is SMNVEV in the germline V gene (reference sequence).

This chain connects TRBV5-4 to TRBJ2-1, with D possibly matching TRBD1 (6 bases). Germline values: CDR1 SGHNT, CDR2 YYREEE (reference sequence). CDR3 length: 15 residues. Deletions cut 0 bases from V and 2 bases from J, with 9 bases between. In DNA, the CDR3 is TGTGCCAGCAGCTTGGCCGCAGGGGCCTACAATGAGCAGTTCTTC. Protein sequence: CASSLAAGAYNEQFF.

This rearrangement joins TRBV3-1 (or the pseudogene TRBV3-2) to TRBJ2-5, with a weak D call TRBD1 (6 bases). Germline values: CDR1 LGHDT, CDR2 YNNKEL (reference sequence). This CDR3 spans 14 amino acids. With 0 bases removed from V and 5 bases from J, the gap between germline ends came to 10 bases. The CDR3 DNA reads TGTGCCAGCAGCCAAGACCTCCAGGGGGAGACCCAGTACTTC. Protein: CASSQDLQGETQYF.

The CDR3 DNA reads TGTGCCAGCAGTGGGGGTCTAGCGCTTAGCACAGATACGCAGTATTTT. This sequence encodes CASSGGLALSTDTQYF. The chain employs TRBV2 and TRBJ2-3, with D perhaps matching TRBD2 (6 bases). This CDR3 spans 16 amino acids. V lost 4 bases to trimming and J lost 0 bases, with 14 bases between them. Germline values: CDR1 SNHLY, CDR2 FYNNEI.

The rearrangement uses TRBV9 and TRBJ2-3; TRBD2 agrees at 7 bases. J lost 2 bases, V lost 0 bases, and 6 bases had no gene match. CDR1 and CDR2 (germline): SGDLS, YYNGEE. The CDR3 extends over 16 amino acids. CDR3 nucleotide sequence: TGTGCCAGCAGCGTAGTAGGCGGGGGAGTCACAGATACGCAGTATTTT. Protein sequence: CASSVVGGGVTDTQYF. Variable domain in full (rest from reference TRBV9 and TRBJ2-3): DSGVTQTPKHLITATGQRVTLRCSPRSGDLSVYWYQQSLDQGLQFLIQYYNGEERAKGNILERFSAQQFPDLHSELNLSSLELGDSALYFCASSVVGGGVTDTQYFGPGTRLTVL.

There are a few counts of this clone. The chain is built from TRBV6-5 and TRBJ1-1; 7 bases are a match to TRBD1. This CDR3 has 13 amino acids. CDR1 is MNHEY, CDR2 SVGAGI, per germline. V was pared by 5 bases and J by 7 bases, with 7 bases of the junction left unmatched. Written as DNA, the CDR3 is TGTGCCAGCAGTACTCGTCAGGGGGTTGAAGCTTTCTTT. Amino acids: CASSTRQGVEAFF.

This clone was observed a handful of times. Distinct nucleotide sequences in the sample also encode this CDR3. This chain uses TRBV6-1 with TRBJ2-5, with 12 bases that match TRBD2. The CDR3 runs to 15 residues. V trimming: 2 bases; J trimming: 5 bases; junction bases outside the gene matches: 3. CDR1 is MNHNS, CDR2 SASEGT, per germline. CDR3 protein: CASSELAGGQETQYF. CDR3 nucleotides: TGTGCCAGCAGTGAACTAGCGGGGGGGCAGGAGACCCAGTACTTC.

Points on this clone: This sample includes further DNA sequences coding for the same CDR3. V and J are TRBV6-2 or TRBV6-3 and TRBJ1-1; D call uncertain. The CDR3 sequence is 12 residues long. V was shortened by 6 bases and J by 0 bases, with 5 bases between the two germline ends. Germline loops: CDR1 MNHEY, CDR2 SVGEGT. Here the CDR3 DNA reads TGTGCCAGCAGCCTCATGAACACTGAAGCTTTCTTT. Protein sequence: CASSLMNTEAFF.

This sequence joins TRBV18 and TRBJ1-5, with TRBD1 matching over 9 bases. Germline V gene lookup returns CDR1 KGHSH and CDR2 LQKENI. V lost 2 bases and J lost 1; bases outside the gene matches: 3. This CDR3 region has 16 residues. The CDR3 spells CASSPGDRASNQPQHF. CDR3 nucleotides: TGTGCCAGCTCACCAGGGGACAGGGCAAGCAATCAGCCCCAGCATTTT.

This clone was observed once. The rearrangement links TRBV28 to TRBJ1-2; TRBD1 might be the D (6 bases). The CDR3 consists of 16 residues. V lost 4 bases to trimming and J lost 2 bases, with 17 bases between them. In germline, CDR1 is MDHEN, CDR2 SYDVKM. Written as DNA, the CDR3 is TGTGCCAGCAGTTCCCTAGGACAGACTAGGAACTATGGCTACACCTTC. The encoded protein is CASSSLGQTRNYGYTF.

The V gene is TRBV4-1, the J gene TRBJ2-1, with TRBD2 identical over 9 bases. This CDR3 has 16 residues. V trimming: 4 bases; J trimming: 4 bases; junction bases outside the gene matches: 8. CDR1 MGHRA and CDR2 YSYEKL come from the germline V gene. CDR3 nucleotide sequence: TGCGCCAGCAGCCCTCCTTTTAGCGGGGGTTACAATGAGCAGTTCTTC. Protein: CASSPPFSGGYNEQFF.